The TCR beta chain described here comes from a study of blood T cell repertoires in COVID-19. Study-wide background: Samples came from the United States, Italy and Spain, spanning acute and convalescent COVID-19.

The table lists this clone with a count of one. Clones were read by immunoSEQ multiplex PCR, and TCRdb kept only the in-frame ones, dropping some. Of about 80,000 clones listed, about 83% are singletons. V was shortened by 7 bases and J by 1 base, with 7 bases between the two germline ends. CDR1 and CDR2 from the germline V gene are SGHDT and YYEEEE. The CDR3 loop spans 12 amino acids. The chain has TRBV5-6 and TRBJ2-3; no firm D call. The sequence was collected from a human donor in a cohort sampled during active COVID-19. Specimen: peripheral blood. As DNA, the CDR3 is TGTGCCAGCTCTCCAGGCACAGATACGCAGTATTTT. Protein product: CASSPGTDTQYF.